This T cell receptor beta chain was sequenced in a study of blood T cell repertoires in COVID-19. Overall study: PBMCs, B-cell-depleted T cells, or T cells were the source of the cDNA or gDNA that made up the material.

The assay was immunoSEQ multiplex PCR, and TCRdb's table has in-frame clones only and misses some. Of 200,000 to 250,000 clones in the sample, about 90% were seen once. Per germline, CDR1 LNHDA and CDR2 SQIVND (reference sequence). The CDR3 has 14 residues. Trimming cost V 7 bases and J 5 bases, with 12 bases left between them. The rearrangement links TRBV19 to TRBJ1-6; D ambiguous. This clonotype was sampled from a man between 18 and 35 years old with active or convalescent COVID-19. The source material was peripheral blood. The CDR3: CASTAGINNSPLHF. The CDR3 coding sequence is TGTGCCAGTACCGCGGGGATTAATAATTCACCCCTCCACTTT.